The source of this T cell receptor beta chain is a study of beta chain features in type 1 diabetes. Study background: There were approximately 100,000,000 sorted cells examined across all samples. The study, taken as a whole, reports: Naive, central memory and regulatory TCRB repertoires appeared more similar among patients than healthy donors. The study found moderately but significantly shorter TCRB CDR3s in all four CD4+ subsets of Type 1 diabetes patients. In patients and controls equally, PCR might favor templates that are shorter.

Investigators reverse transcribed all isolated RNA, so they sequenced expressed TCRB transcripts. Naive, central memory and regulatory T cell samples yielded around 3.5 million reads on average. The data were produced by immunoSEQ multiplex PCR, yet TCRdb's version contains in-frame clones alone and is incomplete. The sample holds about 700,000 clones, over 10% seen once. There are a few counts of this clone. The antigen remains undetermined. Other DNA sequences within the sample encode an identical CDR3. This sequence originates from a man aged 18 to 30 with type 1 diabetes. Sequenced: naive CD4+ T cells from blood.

CDR3 in amino acids: CASSDDRGNQPQHF. In nucleotides, the CDR3 is TGTGCCAGCAGCGATGACAGGGGCAATCAGCCCCAGCATTTT. V gene TRBV2 combines with J gene TRBJ1-5, with TRBD1 identical over 7 bases. Germline lookup yields CDR1 SNHLY and CDR2 FYNNEI. CDR3 length equals 14 residues. V dropped 6 bases and J dropped 2; count of bases not matched to a gene: 4.